This T cell receptor (beta chain) is drawn from a study of response to subunit inactivated influenza vaccine (dated by TCRdb to the late 2010s). For the study in its entirety: Deep quantitative T cell receptor repertoire profiling was used in the study to track responses to a trivalent subunit inactivated influenza vaccine.

Receptor libraries were prepared by RT-PCR. The run used an Illumina HiSeq 2500. Starting from the raw public reads, TCRdb applied fastp trimming at Q25, assembled clones with MiXCR and retained in-frame beta chains. CDR3 protein duplicates are merged, each entry listing the most common genes and DNA. For this sample there are 300,000 to 350,000 distinct CDR3 sequences; 21% appear just once. The ten largest account for about a tenth of the sample. A note on this clonotype: Its antigen target is currently unknown. The junction departs from the called germline gene at one end, perhaps through a read error.

The CDR3 spans 16 residues, from the cysteine through the phenylalanine. Only the CDR3 part of the read is kept: 48 bases, read in frame from the first base. From the germline V gene, CDR1 is MNHEY and CDR2 is SVGEGT. General findings and caveats noted by the study authors: The authors suggested that each seasonal influenza vaccination may recruit only a limited number of new T cells.

The sample consisted of PBMCs from blood, taken less than 22 months after vaccination. The chain is encoded by TRBV6-2 or TRBV6-3 joined to TRBJ1-6; the D gene is perhaps TRBD1, from 5 matching bases. This clonotype was sampled from a man aged 45 to 75 who received an inactivated influenza vaccine. Donor details come from another sample of the same person, matched by shared clones. The CDR3 protein sequence reads: CASSYRQGSDNSPLHF. The bases are TGTGCCAGCAGTTACCGGCAGGGCTCCGATAATTCACCCCTCCACTTT.